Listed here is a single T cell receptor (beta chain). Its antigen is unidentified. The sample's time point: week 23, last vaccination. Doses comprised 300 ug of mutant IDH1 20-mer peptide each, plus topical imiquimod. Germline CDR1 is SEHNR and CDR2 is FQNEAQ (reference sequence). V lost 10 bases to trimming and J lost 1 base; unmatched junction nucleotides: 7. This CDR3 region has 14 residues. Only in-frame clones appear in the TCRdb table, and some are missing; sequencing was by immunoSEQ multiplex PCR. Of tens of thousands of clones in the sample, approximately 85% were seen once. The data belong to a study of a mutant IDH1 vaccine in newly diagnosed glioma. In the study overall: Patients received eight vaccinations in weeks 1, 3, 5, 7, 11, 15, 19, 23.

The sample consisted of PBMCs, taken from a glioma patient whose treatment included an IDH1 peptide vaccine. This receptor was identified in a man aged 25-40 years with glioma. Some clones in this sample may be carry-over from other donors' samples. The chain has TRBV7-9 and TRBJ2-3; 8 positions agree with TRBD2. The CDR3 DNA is TGTGCCACCGGGGTAGCGGGACGCACAGATACGCAGTATTTT. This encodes CATGVAGRTDTQYF.